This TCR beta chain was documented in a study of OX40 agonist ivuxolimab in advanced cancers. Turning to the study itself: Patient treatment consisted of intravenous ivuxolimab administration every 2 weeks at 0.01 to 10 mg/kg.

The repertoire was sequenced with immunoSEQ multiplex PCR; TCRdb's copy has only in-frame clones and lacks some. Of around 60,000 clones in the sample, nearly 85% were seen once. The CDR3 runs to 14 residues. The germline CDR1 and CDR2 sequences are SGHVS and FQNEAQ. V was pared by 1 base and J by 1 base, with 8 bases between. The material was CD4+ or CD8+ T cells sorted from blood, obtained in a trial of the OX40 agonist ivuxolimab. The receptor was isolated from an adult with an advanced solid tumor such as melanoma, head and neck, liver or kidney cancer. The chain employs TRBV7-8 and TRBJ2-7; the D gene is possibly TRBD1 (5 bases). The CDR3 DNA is TGTGCCAGCAGCTTAGGGTCAGGGTCCTACGAGCAGTACTTC. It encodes CASSLGSGSYEQYF.